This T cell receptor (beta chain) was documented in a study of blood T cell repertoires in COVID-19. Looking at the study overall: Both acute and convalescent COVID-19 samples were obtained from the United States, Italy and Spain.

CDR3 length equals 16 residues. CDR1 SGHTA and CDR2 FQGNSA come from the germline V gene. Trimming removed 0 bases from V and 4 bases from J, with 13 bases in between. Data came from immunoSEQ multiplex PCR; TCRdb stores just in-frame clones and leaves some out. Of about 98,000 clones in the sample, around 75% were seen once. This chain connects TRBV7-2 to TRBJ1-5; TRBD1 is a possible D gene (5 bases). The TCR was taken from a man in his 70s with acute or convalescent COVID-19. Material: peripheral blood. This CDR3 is CASSLAQGRINQPQHF. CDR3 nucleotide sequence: TGTGCCAGCAGCTTAGCGCAGGGCAGGATAAATCAGCCCCAGCATTTT.